Reported below is one TCR beta chain. Only a few counts were recorded for this clone. Its antigen has not been determined. The sequenced fragment ends 3 residues before the CDR3 boundary, so the rest is inferred from the germline J gene. Including the terminal cysteine and phenylalanine, the CDR3 comprises 16 residues. Sequencing covers 39 bases of the CDR3, shown here with the frame starting at base 1. Trimming removed 4 bases from V and 0 bases from J; the gene matches leave 8 bases unexplained. CDR1 and CDR2, looked up from the germline V gene, are SNHLY and FYNNEI. These data are taken from a study of T cell clonality in common variable immunodeficiency (dated by TCRdb to the mid-2010s). Most CVID patients and most healthy controls were of Caucasian heritage. Heparinized peripheral whole blood samples of roughly 4.5 to 8 ml were collected from each donor. Genomic DNA from adults with common variable immune deficiency (CVID) and from healthy adult controls was used for sequencing of TCRbeta CDR3 repertoires. The control group comprised about 22 healthy adult volunteers, about twelve female and 10 male, aged about 20 to 70 years with a mean age of roughly 34. Diluted blood was density-centrifuged over Hypaque 1077 or Ficoll-Paque to isolate peripheral blood mononuclear cells. Genomic DNA was extracted from unsorted mononuclear cells by Qiagen column purification or by a centrifugation-based method.

CVID samples and control samples contributed equivalent amounts of genomic DNA as sequencing input. For every sample, a 60 bp segment covering the rearranged TCRbeta CDR3 region was amplified and then sequenced. The immunoSEQ assay, a bias-corrected multiplex PCR combined with high-throughput sequencing, was used for TCRbeta amplification. Concerning the study's data processing: Every unique nucleotide sequence counted as a clone and was annotated with V, D and J genes, copy number and frequency. Sequences were labeled productive if in frame, and non-productive if out of frame or containing stop codons. Clonality was calculated from Shannon's entropy as previously described. The predicted amino acid sequences of productive clones were used to derive the mean CDR3 Kyte-Doolittle hydropathy. Using the R hclust function, scaled V gene usage was clustered hierarchically with Manhattan distance and complete linkage. To assess clone sharing by CDR3 amino acid sequence, 12 repertoires per group were resampled over 100 rounds. The repertoires were searched for some 70 published EBV-specific TCRbeta sequences and 245 published CMV-specific TCRbeta sequences. Analysis left out a couple of CVID samples that produced under 10,000 sequences, so 45 or so CVID repertoires remained. TCRdb took over this immuneACCESS table, retaining in-frame rearrangements with V and J assigned. Such tables are incomplete; in checked studies, under half of the missing clones stem from an unresolved V gene, and the remainder is unexplained. That table is the source of V, J and clone size, and D and trimming were worked out from the DNA. The sample has around 50,000 clones on record, with no singletons. Together, the top ten hold about 6% of the sample.

The investigation overall reported the following: The authors noted that sequencing repertoires of T cell subpopulations would be needed to clarify what caused the increased clonality in CVID. Reportedly, TCRbeta sequences from CVID had fewer deletions and N-nucleotide insertions, and highly modified clones with 13 or more V deletions were absent from CVID. Even though DNA input was equal, the average per sample came to about 81,820 unique sequences for controls compared with about 34,000 for CVID samples. Healthy controls shared more TCRbeta clones with each other than CVID subjects shared among themselves (p < 0.0001). Correlations between repertoire features and clinical complications were limited by patient heterogeneity within the CVID cohort. Compared with healthy controls, CVID subjects showed increased TCRbeta clonality (t-test p = 0.018), a feature most characteristic of about a third of subjects.

The sequenced sample consisted of peripheral blood mononuclear cells. This receptor was obtained from a person aged 18 to 69 in good health. The rearranged chain carries TRBV2 and TRBJ2-7; 8 bases in between match TRBD1. The CDR3 amino acid sequence is: CASSARTGTLSYEQYF. The part of the CDR3 DNA that was read is TGTGCCAGCAGTGCTCGGACAGGGACCCTCTCCTACGAG.